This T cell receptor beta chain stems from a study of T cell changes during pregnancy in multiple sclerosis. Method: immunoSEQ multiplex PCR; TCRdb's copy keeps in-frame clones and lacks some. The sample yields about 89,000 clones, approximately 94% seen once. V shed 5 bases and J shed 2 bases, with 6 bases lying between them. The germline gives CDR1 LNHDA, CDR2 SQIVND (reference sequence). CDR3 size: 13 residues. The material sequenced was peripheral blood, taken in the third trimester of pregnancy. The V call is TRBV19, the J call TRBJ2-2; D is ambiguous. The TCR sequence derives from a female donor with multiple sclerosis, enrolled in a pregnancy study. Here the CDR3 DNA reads TGTGCCAGTAGTGGCAGAAACACCGGGGAGCTGTTTTTT. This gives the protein CASSGRNTGELFF.